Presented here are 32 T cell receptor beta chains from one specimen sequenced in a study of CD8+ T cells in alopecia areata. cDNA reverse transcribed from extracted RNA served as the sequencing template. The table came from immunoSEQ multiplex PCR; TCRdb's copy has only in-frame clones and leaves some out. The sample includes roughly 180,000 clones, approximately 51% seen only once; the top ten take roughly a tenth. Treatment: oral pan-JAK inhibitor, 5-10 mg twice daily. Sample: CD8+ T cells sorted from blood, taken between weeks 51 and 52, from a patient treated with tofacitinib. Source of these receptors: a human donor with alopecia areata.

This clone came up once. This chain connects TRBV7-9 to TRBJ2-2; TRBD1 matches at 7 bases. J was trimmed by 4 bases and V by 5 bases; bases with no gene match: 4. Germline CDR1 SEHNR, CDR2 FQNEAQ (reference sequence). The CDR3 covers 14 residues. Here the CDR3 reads CASSPGQTTGELFF. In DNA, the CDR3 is TGTGCCAGCAGCCCGGGACAGACCACCGGGGAGCTGTTTTTT.

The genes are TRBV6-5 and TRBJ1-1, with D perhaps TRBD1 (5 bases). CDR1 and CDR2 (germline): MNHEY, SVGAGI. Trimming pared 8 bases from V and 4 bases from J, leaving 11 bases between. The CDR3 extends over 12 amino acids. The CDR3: CASSSGTTEAFF. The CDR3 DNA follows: TGTGCCAGCTCTTCTGGGACCACTGAAGCTTTCTTT.

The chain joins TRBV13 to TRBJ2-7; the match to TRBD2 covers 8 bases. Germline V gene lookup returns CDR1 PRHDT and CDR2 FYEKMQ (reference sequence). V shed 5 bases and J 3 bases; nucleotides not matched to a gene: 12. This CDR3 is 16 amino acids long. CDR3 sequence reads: CASSPAGRELNYEQYF. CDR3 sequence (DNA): TGTGCCAGCAGCCCTGCCGGGAGGGAACTAAACTACGAGCAGTACTTC. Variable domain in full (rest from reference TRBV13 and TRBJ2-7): AAGVIQSPRHLIKEKRETATLKCYPIPRHDTVYWYQQGPGQDPQFLISFYEKMQSDKGSIPDRFSAQQFSDYHSELNMSSLELGDSALYFCASSPAGRELNYEQYFGPGTRLTVT.

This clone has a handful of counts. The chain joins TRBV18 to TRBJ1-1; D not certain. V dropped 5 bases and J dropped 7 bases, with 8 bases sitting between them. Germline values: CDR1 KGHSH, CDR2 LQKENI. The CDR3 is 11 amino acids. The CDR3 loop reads CASSRDNEAFF. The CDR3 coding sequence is TGTGCCAGCTCAAGAGACAATGAAGCTTTCTTT.

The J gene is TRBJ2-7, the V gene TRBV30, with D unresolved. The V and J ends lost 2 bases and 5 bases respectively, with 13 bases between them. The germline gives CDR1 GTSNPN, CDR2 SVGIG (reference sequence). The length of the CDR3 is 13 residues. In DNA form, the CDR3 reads TGTGCCTGGAGTCAGCCCCTTGGGGACGAGCAGTACTTC. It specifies CAWSQPLGDEQYF. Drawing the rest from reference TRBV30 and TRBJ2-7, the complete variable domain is SQTIHQWPATLVQPVGSPLSLECTVEGTSNPNLYWYRQAAGRGLQLLFYSVGIGQISSEVPQNLSASRPQDRQFILSSKKLLLSDSGFYLCAWSQPLGDEQYFGPGTRLTVT.

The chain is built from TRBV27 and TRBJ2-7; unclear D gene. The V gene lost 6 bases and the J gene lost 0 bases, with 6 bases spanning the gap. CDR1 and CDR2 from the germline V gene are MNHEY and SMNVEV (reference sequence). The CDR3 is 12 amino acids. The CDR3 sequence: CASRGLSYEQYF. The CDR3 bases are TGTGCCAGCAGGGGCCTCTCCTACGAGCAGTACTTC.

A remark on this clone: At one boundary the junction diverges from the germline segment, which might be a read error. The CDR3: CASSSSGTGTEAFF. The CDR3 bases are TGTGCTAGCAGCTCGTCCGGGACGGGCACTGAAGCTTTCTTT. The rearrangement uses TRBV7-9 and TRBJ1-1; tentatively, D is TRBD1 (5 bases). CDR3 size: 14 residues. The germline V gene encodes CDR1 SEHNR and CDR2 FQNEAQ (reference sequence).

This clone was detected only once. As DNA, the CDR3 is TGTGCCAGCAGCTTTTTGGTGAGGGTTAGTGAGACCCAGTACTTC. The encoded protein is CASSFLVRVSETQYF. This chain connects TRBV5-6 to TRBJ2-5, with a tentative D call TRBD2 (5 bases). This CDR3 region has 15 residues. Per the germline V gene, CDR1 is SGHDT and CDR2 is YYEEEE. V shed 2 bases and J shed 5 bases, with 16 bases lying between them.

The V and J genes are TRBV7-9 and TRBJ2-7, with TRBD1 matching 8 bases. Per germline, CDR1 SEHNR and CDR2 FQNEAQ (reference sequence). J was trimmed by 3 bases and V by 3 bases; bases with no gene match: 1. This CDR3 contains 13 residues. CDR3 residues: CASSFDRGYEQYF. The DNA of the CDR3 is TGTGCCAGCAGCTTCGACAGGGGCTACGAGCAGTACTTC.

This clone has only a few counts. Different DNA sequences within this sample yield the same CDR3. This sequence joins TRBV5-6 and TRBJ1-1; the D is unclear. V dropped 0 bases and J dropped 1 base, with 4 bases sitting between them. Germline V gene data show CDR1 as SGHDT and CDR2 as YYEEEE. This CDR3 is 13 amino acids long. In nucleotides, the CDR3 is TGTGCCAGCAGCTTGGCTGAGAACACTGAAGCTTTCTTT. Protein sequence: CASSLAENTEAFF.

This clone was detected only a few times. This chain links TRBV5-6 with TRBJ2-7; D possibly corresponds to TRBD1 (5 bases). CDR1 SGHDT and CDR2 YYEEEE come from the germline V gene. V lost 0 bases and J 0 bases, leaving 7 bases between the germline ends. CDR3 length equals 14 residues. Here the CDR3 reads CASSLGGVSYEQYF. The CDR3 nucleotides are TGTGCCAGCAGCTTGGGGGGCGTCTCCTACGAGCAGTACTTC.

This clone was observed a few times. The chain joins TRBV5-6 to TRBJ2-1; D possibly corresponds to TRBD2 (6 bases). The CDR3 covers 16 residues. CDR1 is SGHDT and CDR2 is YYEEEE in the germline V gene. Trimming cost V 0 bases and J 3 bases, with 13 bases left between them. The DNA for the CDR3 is TGTGCCAGCAGCTTGGGTGGGCGGGGACTCTACAATGAGCAGTTCTTC. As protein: CASSLGGRGLYNEQFF.

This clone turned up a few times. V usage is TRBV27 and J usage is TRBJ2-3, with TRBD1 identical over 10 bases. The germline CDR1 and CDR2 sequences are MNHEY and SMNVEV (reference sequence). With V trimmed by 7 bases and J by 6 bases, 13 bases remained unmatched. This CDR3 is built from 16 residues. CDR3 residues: CASKQTGGRGTDTQYF. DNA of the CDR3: TGTGCCAGCAAGCAGACAGGGGGCAGGGGAACGGATACGCAGTATTTT.

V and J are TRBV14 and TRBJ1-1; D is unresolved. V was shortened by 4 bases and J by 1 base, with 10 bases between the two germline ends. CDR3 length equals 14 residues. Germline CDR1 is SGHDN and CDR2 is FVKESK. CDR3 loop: CASSPRTENTEAFF. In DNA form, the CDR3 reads TGTGCCAGCAGCCCAAGGACTGAGAACACTGAAGCTTTCTTT.

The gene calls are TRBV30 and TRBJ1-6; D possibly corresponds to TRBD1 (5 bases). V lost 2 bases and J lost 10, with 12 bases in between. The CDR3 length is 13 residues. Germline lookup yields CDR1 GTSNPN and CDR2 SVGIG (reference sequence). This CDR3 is CAWSTGARSPLHF. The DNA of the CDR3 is TGTGCCTGGAGTACCGGGGCTCGGTCACCCCTCCACTTT.

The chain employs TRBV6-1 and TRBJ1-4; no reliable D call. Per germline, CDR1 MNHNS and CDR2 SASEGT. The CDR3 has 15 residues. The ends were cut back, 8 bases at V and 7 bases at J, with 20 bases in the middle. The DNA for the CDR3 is TGTGCCAGCCGCCCAGTACGAGGGCGGGTTGAAAAACTGTTTTTT. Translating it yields CASRPVRGRVEKLFF.

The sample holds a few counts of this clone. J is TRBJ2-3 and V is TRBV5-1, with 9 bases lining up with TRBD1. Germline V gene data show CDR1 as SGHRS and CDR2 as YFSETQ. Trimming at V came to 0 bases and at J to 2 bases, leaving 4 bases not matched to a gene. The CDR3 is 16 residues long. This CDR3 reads CASSLVQGAITDTQYF. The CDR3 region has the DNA TGCGCCAGCAGCTTGGTACAGGGGGCTATCACAGATACGCAGTATTTT.

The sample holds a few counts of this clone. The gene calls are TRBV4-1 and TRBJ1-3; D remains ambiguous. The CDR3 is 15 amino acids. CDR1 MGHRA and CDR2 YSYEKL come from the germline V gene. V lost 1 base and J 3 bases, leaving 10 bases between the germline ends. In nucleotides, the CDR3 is TGCGCCAGCAGCCAAGTGGCCGTCGATGGAAACACCATATATTTT. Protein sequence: CASSQVAVDGNTIYF.

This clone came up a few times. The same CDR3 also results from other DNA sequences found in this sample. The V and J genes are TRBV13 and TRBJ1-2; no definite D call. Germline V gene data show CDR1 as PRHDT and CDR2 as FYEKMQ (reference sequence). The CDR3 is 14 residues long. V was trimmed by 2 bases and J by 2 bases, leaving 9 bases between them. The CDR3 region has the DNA TGTGCCAGCAGCTTAAGAGGGAGCAACTATGGCTACACCTTC. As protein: CASSLRGSNYGYTF. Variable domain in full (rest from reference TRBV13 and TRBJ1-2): AAGVIQSPRHLIKEKRETATLKCYPIPRHDTVYWYQQGPGQDPQFLISFYEKMQSDKGSIPDRFSAQQFSDYHSELNMSSLELGDSALYFCASSLRGSNYGYTFGSGTRLTVV.

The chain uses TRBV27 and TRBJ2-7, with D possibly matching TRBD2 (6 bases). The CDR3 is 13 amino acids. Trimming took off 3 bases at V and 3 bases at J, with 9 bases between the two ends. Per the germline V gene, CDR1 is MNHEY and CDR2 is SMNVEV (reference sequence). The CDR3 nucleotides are TGTGCCAGCAGTTTGGGGACTTACTACGAGCAGTACTTC. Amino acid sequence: CASSLGTYYEQYF.

DNA of the CDR3: TGTGCCAGCAGCTTAGTTGGGGGAGGTGAAAAACTGTTTTTT. Its protein product is CASSLVGGGEKLFF. The V and J genes are TRBV7-9 and TRBJ1-4; possibly TRBD1 for D (5 bases). The V gene's germline CDR1 is SEHNR and CDR2 FQNEAQ (reference sequence). The CDR3 is made up of 14 amino acids. Between the trimmed V and J ends, which lost 1 base and 7 bases, there was a span of 10 bases.

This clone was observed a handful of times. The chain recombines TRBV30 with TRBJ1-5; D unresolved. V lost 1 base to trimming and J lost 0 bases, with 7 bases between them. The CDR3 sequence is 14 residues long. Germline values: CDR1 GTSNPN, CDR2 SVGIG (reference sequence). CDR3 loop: CAWSDWDSNQPQHF. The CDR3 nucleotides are TGTGCCTGGAGTGATTGGGATAGCAATCAGCCCCAGCATTTT. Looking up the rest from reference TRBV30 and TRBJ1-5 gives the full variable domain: SQTIHQWPATLVQPVGSPLSLECTVEGTSNPNLYWYRQAAGRGLQLLFYSVGIGQISSEVPQNLSASRPQDRQFILSSKKLLLSDSGFYLCAWSDWDSNQPQHFGDGTRLSIL.

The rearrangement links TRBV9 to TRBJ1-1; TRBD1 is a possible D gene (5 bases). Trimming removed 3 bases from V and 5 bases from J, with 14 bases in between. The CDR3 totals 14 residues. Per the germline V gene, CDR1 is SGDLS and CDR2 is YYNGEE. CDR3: CASSAEQVPTEAFF. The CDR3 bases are TGTGCCAGCAGCGCAGAACAGGTTCCGACTGAAGCTTTCTTT.

The CDR3 DNA reads as TGTGCCAGCAGCTTAGAAGACGACTTCTTC. Translating gives CASSLEDDFF. V gene TRBV7-9 combines with J gene TRBJ2-1; D gene ambiguous. Germline CDR1 and CDR2: SEHNR and FQNEAQ (reference sequence). With 1 base removed from V and 16 bases from J, the gap between germline ends came to 8 bases. This CDR3 contains 10 residues.

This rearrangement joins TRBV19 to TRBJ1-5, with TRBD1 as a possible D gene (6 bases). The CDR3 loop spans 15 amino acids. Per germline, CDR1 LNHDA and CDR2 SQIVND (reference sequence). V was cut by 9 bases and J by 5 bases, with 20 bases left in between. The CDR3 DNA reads TGTGCCAGCAGAAAGAGCGGACAGAGAGATCAGCCCCAGCATTTT. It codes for CASRKSGQRDQPQHF.

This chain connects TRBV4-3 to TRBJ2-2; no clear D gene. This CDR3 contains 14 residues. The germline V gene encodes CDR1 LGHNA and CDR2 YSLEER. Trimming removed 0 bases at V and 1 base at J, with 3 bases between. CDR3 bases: TGCGCCAGCAGCCAAGAGTGGAACACCGGGGAGCTGTTTTTT. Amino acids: CASSQEWNTGELFF.

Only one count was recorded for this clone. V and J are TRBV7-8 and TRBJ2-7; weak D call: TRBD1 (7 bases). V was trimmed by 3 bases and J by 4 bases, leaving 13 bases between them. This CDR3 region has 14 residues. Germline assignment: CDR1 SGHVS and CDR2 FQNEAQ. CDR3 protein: CASSFRQGLYEQYF. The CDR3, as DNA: TGTGCCAGCAGCTTCCGACAGGGACTTTACGAGCAGTACTTC. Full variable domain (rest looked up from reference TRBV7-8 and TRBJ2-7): GAGVSQSPRYKVAKRGQDVALRCDPISGHVSLFWYQQALGQGPEFLTYFQNEAQLDKSGLPSDRFFAERPEGSVSTLKIQRTQQEDSAVYLCASSFRQGLYEQYFGPGTRLTVT.

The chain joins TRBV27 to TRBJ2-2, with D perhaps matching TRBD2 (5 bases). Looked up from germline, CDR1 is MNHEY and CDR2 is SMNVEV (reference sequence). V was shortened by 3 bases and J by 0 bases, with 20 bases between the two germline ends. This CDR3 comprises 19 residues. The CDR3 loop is CASSLEATYQLTNTGELFF. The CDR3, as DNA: TGTGCCAGCAGTTTGGAGGCAACGTATCAACTGACGAACACCGGGGAGCTGTTTTTT.

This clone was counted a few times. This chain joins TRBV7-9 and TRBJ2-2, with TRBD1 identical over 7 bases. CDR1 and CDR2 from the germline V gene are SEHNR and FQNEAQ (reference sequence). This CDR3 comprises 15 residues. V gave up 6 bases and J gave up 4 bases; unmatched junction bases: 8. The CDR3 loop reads CASRPGQAGTGELFF. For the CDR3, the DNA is TGTGCCAGCAGACCAGGACAGGCGGGCACCGGGGAGCTGTTTTTT.

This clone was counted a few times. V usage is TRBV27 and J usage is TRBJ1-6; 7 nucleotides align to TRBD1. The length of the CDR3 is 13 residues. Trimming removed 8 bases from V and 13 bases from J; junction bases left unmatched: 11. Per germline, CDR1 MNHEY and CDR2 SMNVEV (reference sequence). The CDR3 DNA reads TGTGCCAGCCGGATCGGGACAGCTGGCCCCCTCCACTTT. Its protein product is CASRIGTAGPLHF.

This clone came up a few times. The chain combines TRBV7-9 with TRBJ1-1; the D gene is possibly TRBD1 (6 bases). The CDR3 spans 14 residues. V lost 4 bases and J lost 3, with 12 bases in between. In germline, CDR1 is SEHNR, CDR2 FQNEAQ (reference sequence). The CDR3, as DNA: TGTGCCAGCAGCTCCCAGGGGTACGACACTGAAGCTTTCTTT. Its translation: CASSSQGYDTEAFF.

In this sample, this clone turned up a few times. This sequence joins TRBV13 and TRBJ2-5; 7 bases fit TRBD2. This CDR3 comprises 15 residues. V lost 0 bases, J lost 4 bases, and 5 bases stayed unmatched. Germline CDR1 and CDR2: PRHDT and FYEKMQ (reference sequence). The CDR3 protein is CASSLGGGSGETQYF. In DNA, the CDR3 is TGTGCCAGCAGCTTAGGCGGGGGGTCCGGAGAGACCCAGTACTTC.